Reported below is one TCR beta chain. Its antigen remains unknown. There were no participants with HIV treated outside the United States. These data come from a study of long-term antiretroviral therapy in people with HIV. Points from the study as a whole: Adherence to ART, viral resistance and therapy changes lacked any data.

An immunoSEQ assay, version v3.0, was performed at survey level. Generated by immunoSEQ multiplex PCR, the TCRdb table keeps only in-frame clones and is missing some. The sample has more than 25,000 clones, over 85% seen once. Trimming at V came to 5 bases and at J to 5 bases, leaving 5 bases not matched to a gene. There are 15 residues in the CDR3. Germline assignment: CDR1 ENHRY and CDR2 SYGVKD. The TCR sequence derives from a young woman with HIV. The genes are TRBV10-3 and TRBJ1-6; the match to TRBD1 covers 8 bases. The sequenced sample was unsorted PBMCs, obtained 1.8 years after starting antiretroviral therapy. The CDR3 coding sequence is TGTGCCATCAGTCCTACAGGGGGAAATAATTCACCCCTCCACTTT. This sequence encodes CAISPTGGNNSPLHF.